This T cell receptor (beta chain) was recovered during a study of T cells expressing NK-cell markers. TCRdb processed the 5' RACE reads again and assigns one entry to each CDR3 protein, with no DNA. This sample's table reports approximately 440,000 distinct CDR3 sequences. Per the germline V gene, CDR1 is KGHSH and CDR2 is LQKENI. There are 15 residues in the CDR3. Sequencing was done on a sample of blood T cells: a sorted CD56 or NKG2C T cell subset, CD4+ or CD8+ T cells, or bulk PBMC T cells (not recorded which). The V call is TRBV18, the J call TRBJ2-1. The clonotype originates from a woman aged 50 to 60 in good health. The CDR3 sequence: CASSIDGSSYNEQFF.